This record concerns one T cell receptor (beta chain) sequence. Its antigen is not identified. The germline gene is not matched at one end of the junction; a read error may be the cause. Profiled with immunoSEQ multiplex PCR; TCRdb holds only in-frame clones, not every one. The data hold fewer than 80,000 clones, with 85% to 90% observed a single time. CDR1 is SNHLY and CDR2 is FYNNEI in the germline V gene. The CDR3 has 12 amino acids. The data belong to a study of OX40 agonist ivuxolimab in advanced cancers. For the study at large: Past anti-PD-1, anti-PD-L1 or anti-CTLA-4 therapy was accepted, and 40% to 50% had received some.

Overall study findings and caveats: Partial responders dosed at 0.1-3.0 mg/kg displayed clonal expansion ranking among the lowest. Expanded clones were, on average, more numerous among CD8+ T cells than CD4+. Some nonresponders additionally presented with little normalized T-cell clonal expansion.

Sequenced here: CD4+ or CD8+ T cells sorted from blood, sampled in a trial of the OX40 agonist ivuxolimab. The chain recombines TRBV2 with TRBJ2-3, with D possibly called TRBD1 or TRBD2 (7 bases each). This receptor was identified in an adult with an advanced solid tumor such as melanoma, head and neck, liver or kidney cancer. CDR3 coding DNA: TGTGCCAGCAGCGAAGGCAGGGGGGGGCAGTATTTT. It translates to CASSEGRGGQYF.